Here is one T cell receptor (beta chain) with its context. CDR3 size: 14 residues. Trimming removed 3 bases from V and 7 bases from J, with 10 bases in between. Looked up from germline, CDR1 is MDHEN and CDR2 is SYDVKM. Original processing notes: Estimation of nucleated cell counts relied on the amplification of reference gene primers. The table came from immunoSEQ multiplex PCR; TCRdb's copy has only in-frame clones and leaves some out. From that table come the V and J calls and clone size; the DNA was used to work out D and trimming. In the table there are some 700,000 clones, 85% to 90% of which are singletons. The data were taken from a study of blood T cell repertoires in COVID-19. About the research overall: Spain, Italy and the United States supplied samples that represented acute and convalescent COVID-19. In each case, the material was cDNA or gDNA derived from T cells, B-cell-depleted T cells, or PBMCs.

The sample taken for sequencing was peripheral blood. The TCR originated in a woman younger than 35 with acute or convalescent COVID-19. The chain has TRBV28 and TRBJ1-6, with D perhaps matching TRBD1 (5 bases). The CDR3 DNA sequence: TGTGCCAGCAGTTTGGGGGGGACCAATTCACCCCTCCACTTT. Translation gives CASSLGGTNSPLHF.